This TCR beta chain was recorded in a study of blood T cell repertoires in COVID-19. Germline CDR1 is MNHEY and CDR2 is SVGAGI. This CDR3 region has 14 residues. The V end lost 7 bases, the J end lost 5 bases, and 17 bases lay between the germline ends. Original processing notes: The assay estimated nucleated cells by amplifying reference gene primers. Libraries were prepared by immunoSEQ multiplex PCR; TCRdb keeps only in-frame clonotypes and omits some of them. For V, J and clone size, that table is used; D and trimming come from the DNA. The sample holds about 140,000 clones, roughly four fifths seen once.

This clonotype was sampled from a woman older than 75 with acute or convalescent COVID-19. J is TRBJ2-5 and V is TRBV6-5, with no clear D. Sequencing was carried out using peripheral blood. The CDR3 nucleotides are TGTGCCAGCACCATGGCCGTCCTCAGGGAGACCCAGTACTTC. Its protein product is CASTMAVLRETQYF.